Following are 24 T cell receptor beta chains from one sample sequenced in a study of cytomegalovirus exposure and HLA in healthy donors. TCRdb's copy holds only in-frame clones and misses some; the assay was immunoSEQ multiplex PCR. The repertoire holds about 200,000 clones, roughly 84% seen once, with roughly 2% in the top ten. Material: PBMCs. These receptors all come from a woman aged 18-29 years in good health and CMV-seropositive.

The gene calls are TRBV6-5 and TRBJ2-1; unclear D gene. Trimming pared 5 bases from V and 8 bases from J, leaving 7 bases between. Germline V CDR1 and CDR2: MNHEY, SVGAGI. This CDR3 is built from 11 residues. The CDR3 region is CASSRSDEQFF. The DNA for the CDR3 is TGTGCCAGCAGTAGAAGCGATGAGCAGTTCTTC.

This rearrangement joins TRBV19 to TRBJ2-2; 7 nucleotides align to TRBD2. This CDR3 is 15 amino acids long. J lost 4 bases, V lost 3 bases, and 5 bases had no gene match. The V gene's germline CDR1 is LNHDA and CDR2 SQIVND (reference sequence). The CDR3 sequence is CASSILGGGTGELFF. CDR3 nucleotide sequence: TGTGCCAGTAGTATCTTGGGCGGGGGCACCGGGGAGCTGTTTTTT.

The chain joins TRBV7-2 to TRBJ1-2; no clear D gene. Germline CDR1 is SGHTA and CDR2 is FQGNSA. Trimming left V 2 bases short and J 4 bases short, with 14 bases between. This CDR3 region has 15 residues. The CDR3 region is CASSLQGGSFYGYTF. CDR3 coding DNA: TGTGCCAGCAGCTTACAAGGCGGAAGCTTCTATGGCTACACCTTC.

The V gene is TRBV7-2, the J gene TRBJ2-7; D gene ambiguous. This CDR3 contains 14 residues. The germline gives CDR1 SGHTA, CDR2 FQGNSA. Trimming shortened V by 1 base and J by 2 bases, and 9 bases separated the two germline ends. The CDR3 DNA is TGTGCCAGCAGCTTAGGCGGCGGTACCTACGAGCAGTACTTC. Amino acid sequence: CASSLGGGTYEQYF.

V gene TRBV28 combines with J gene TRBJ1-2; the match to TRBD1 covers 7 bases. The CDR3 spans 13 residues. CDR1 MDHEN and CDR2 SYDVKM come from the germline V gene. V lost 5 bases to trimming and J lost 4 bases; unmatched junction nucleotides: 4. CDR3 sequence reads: CASSDTGAYGYTF. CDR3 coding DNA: TGTGCCAGCAGTGACACAGGGGCCTATGGCTACACCTTC.

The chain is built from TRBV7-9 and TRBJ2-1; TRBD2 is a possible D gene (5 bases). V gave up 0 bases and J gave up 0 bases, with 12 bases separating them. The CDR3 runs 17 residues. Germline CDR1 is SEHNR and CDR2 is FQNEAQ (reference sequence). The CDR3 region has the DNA TGTGCCAGCAGCTTAGCCGGACTCCTAAGCTCCTACAATGAGCAGTTCTTC. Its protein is CASSLAGLLSSYNEQFF.

CDR3 nucleotides: TGTGCCAGTAGTATACGGGGGATAAGTCGCTCTGGAAACACCATATATTTT. Protein sequence: CASSIRGISRSGNTIYF. The rearrangement links TRBV19 to TRBJ1-3; maybe TRBD1 (5 bases). This CDR3 is built from 17 residues. Germline V gene sequence: CDR1 LNHDA, CDR2 SQIVND (reference sequence). Trimming removed 2 bases from V and 0 bases from J, with 14 bases in between.

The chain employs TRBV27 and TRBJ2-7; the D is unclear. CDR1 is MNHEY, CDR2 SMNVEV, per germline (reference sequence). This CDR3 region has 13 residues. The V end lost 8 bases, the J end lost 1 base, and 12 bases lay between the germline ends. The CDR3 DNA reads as TGTGCCAGCCCCCCGGGTACTTCCTACGAGCAGTACTTC. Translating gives CASPPGTSYEQYF.

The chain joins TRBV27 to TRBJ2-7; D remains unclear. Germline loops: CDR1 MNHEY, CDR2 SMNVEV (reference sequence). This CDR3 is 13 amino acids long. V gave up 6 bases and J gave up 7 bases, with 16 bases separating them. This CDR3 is CASRPSRVREQYF. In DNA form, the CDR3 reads TGTGCCAGCAGACCATCCCGGGTGAGGGAGCAGTACTTC.

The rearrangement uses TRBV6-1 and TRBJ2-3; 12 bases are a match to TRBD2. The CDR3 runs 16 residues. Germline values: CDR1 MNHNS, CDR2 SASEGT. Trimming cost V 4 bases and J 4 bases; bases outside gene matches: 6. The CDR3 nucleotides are TGTGCCAGCAGTGTTCGGACTAGCGGGAACCCAGATACGCAGTATTTT. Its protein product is CASSVRTSGNPDTQYF.

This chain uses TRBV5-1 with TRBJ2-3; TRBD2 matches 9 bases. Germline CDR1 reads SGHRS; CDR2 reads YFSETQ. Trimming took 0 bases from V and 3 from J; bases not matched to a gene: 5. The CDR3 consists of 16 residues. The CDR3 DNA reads TGCGCCAGCAGCTTGGTCGCGCGGGAGGGGACAGATACGCAGTATTTT. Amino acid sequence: CASSLVAREGTDTQYF.

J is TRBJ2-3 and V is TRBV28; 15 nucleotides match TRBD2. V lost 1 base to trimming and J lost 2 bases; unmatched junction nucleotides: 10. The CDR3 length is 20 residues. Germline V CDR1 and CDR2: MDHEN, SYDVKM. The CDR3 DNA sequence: TGTGCCAGCAGTTTATCCGGACTAGCGGGAGGGTTTAAAGACACAGATACGCAGTATTTT. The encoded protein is CASSLSGLAGGFKDTDTQYF.

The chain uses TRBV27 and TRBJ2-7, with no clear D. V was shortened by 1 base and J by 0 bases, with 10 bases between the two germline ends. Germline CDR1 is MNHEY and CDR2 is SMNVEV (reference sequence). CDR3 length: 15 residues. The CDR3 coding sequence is TGTGCCAGCAGTTTATGGTCGTCGAGCTCCTACGAGCAGTACTTC. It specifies CASSLWSSSSYEQYF.

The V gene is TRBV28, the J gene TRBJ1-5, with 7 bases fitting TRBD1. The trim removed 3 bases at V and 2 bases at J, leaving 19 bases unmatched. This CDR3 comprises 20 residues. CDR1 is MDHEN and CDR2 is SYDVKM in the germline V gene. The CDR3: CASSFPLTGTDFGGNQPQHF. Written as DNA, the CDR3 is TGTGCCAGCAGTTTCCCCCTGACCGGGACAGATTTCGGGGGCAATCAGCCCCAGCATTTT.

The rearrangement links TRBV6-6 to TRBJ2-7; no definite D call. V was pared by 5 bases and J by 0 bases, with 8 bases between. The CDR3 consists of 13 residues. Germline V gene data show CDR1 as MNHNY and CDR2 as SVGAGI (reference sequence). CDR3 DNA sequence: TGTGCCAGCAGTATGACTGGCTCCTACGAGCAGTACTTC. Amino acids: CASSMTGSYEQYF.

Written as DNA, the CDR3 is TGTGCCAGCAGCTTGGCGAGGGGGCGAGAGACCCAGTACTTC. Amino acid sequence: CASSLARGRETQYF. This chain links TRBV7-9 with TRBJ2-5; 7 nucleotides agree with TRBD1. From germline, CDR1 is SEHNR and CDR2 FQNEAQ (reference sequence). The CDR3 is 14 residues long. With 3 bases clipped from V and 4 bases from J, the junction kept 5 bases outside the gene matches.

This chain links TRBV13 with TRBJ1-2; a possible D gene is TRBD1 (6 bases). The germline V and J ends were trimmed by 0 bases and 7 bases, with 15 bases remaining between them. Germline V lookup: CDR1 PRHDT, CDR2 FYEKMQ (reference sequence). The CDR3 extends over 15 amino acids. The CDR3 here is CASSLGQGLVSGYTF. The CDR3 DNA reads TGTGCCAGCAGCTTAGGACAGGGTTTGGTGAGTGGCTACACCTTC.

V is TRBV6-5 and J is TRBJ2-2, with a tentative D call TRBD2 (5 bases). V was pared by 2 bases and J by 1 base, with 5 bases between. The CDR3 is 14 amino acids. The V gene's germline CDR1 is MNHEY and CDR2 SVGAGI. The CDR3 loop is CASSYGLNTGELFF. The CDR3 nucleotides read TGTGCCAGCAGTTACGGACTGAACACCGGGGAGCTGTTTTTT.

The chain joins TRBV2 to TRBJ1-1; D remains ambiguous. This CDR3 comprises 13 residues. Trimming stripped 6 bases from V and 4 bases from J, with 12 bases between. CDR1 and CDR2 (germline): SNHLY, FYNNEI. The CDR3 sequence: CASSEEVGTEAFF. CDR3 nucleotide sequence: TGTGCCAGCAGCGAGGAGGTAGGCACTGAAGCTTTCTTT.

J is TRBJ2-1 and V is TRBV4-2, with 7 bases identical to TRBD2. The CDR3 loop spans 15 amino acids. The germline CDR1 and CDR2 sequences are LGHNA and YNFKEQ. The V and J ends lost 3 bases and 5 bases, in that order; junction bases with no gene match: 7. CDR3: CASSHVASGNNEQFF. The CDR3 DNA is TGTGCCAGCAGCCATGTGGCTAGCGGTAACAATGAGCAGTTCTTC.

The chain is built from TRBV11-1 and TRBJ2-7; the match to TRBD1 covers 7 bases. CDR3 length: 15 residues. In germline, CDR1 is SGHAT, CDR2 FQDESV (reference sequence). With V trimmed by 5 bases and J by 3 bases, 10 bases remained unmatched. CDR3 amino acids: CASSPPDRESYEQYF. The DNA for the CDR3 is TGTGCCAGCAGCCCCCCAGACAGGGAGAGCTACGAGCAGTACTTC.

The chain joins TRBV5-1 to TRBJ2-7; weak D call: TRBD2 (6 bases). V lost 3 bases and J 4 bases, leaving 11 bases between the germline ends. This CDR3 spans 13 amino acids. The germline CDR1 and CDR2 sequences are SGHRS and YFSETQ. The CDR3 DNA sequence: TGCGCCAGCAGCTGGGAGGTAGGGTACGAGCAGTACTTC. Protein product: CASSWEVGYEQYF. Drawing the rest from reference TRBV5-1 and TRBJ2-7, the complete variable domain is KAGVTQTPRYLIKTRGQQVTLSCSPISGHRSVSWYQQTPGQGLQFLFEYFSETQRNKGNFPGRFSGRQFSNSRSEMNVSTLELGDSALYLCASSWEVGYEQYFGPGTRLTVT.

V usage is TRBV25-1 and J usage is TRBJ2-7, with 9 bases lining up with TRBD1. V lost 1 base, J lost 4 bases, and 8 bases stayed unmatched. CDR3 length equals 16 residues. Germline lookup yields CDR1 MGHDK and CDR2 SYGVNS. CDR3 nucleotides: TGTGCCAGCAGTGAATCCGGGACAGGGAAATGGTACGAGCAGTACTTC. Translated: CASSESGTGKWYEQYF.

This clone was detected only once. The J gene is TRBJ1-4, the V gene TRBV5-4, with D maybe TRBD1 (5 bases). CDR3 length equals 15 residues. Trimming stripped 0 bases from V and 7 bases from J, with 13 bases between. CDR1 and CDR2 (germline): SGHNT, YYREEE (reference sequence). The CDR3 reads CASSLASRAGEKLFF. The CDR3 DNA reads TGTGCCAGCAGCTTGGCCAGCAGGGCCGGTGAAAAACTGTTTTTT.